This TCR beta chain was documented in a study of blood T cell repertoires in COVID-19 (dated by TCRdb to the early 2020s). In the study overall: The collaborator samples originated in the United States, Italy and Spain and spanned the acute and convalescent phases of COVID-19. The prospective study material was composed of cDNA or gDNA derived from T cells, B-cell-depleted T cells, or PBMCs. HLA class I and class II types, where available, came from metadata supplied by the sample provider rather than from assay-based typing. The samples were drawn from two sources: the first 160 participants of the ongoing ImmuneRACE study, and 1,200 or so subjects contributed by 6 global collaborators. The repertoires were made available in a free public database intended to serve as a resource for research on the immune response to SARS-CoV-2. Sample metadata almost always included a de-identified subject ID, COVID-19 status, age in years and sex. Subjects who had been exposed to COVID-19, were actively infected with it, or had recovered from it provided the deeply sampled blood TCRbeta repertoires that made up the dataset. The research as a whole found: The quantity of clinical and demographic metadata differed by source and by participant and was supplied without curation.

Trimmed from V: 1 base; trimmed from J: 0 bases; junction bases lacking a gene match: 3. For CDR1 and CDR2, the germline V gene lists SGHTA and FQGTGA. The CDR3 starts with the cysteine, ends with the phenylalanine, and has 16 residues. The DNA shown is the 48-base CDR3, in frame from base 1. This clone was picked up a small number of times. The antigen it binds to is not known. No much larger clone is present one base from it, and per-base qualities are unavailable. The immunoSEQ Assay, a bias-controlled multiplex PCR, was used to amplify TCRbeta CDR3 regions from genomic DNA. The authors' analysis ran thus. The number of nucleated cells in each sample was estimated from the amplification of reference gene primers within the assay. To quantify the absolute abundance of each unique TCRbeta CDR3 rearrangement, sequence reads were collapsed and filtered. For each sample, productive Simpson clonality was calculated as the square root of Simpson's diversity index across productive rearrangements. TCRdb provides this immuneACCESS table in a form limited to in-frame rearrangements. Some clones are lacking; in checked studies, under half of them reflect an unresolved V gene, and why the rest are absent is not known. The V and J calls and clone size come from that table; D and trimming were worked out from the DNA. A total of 150,000 to 200,000 clones appear in this sample, 75% to 90% of them only once. Together, the top ten hold less than 3.5% of the sample.

Collaborating institutions collected whole blood in K2EDTA tubes following their own protocols. For TCRbeta analysis, collaborators shipped samples in one of three forms: frozen whole blood, isolated PBMCs, or DNA extracted from either of those sample types. The sample was peripheral blood. Recombination linked TRBV7-3 to TRBJ1-1; 9 bases in between match TRBD1. The receptor was derived from a human donor with acute or convalescent COVID-19. The donor label of this sample is uncertain. The CDR3 in this case is CASSLRGTGLNTEAFF. The base sequence is TGTGCCAGCAGCTTAAGGGGGACAGGGCTGAACACTGAAGCTTTCTTT.